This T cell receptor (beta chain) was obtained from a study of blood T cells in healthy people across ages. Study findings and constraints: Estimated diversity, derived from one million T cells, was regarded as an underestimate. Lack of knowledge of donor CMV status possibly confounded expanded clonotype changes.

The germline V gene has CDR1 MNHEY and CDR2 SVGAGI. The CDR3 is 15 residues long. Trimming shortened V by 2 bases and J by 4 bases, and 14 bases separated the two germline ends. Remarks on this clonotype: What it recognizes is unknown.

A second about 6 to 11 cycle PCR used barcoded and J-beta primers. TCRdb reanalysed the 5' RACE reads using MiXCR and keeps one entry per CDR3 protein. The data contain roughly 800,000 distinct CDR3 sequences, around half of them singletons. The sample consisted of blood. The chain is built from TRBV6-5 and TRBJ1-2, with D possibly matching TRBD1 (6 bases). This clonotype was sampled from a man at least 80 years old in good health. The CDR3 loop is CASSYAGGGAYGYTF. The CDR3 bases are TGTGCCAGCAGTTACGCGGGAGGGGGGGCCTATGGCTACACCTTC.